This TCR beta chain emerged from a study of HIV-infected patients and healthy controls. Reverse transcription used roughly 450 ng RNA and constant-region primers for alpha and beta. Alpha and beta chain libraries were made separately by chain-specific third strand synthesis with multiplexing indices. Each cDNA molecule was barcoded, and a single primer pair amplified each chain. TCRdb reprocessed the 5' RACE reads via MiXCR and lists one record per CDR3 protein. Of about 8,600 distinct CDR3 sequences detected, 8.4% appear once; the ten largest clones hold roughly 10%. Follow-up blood was drawn about 14 weeks, roughly three months, after antiretroviral therapy began. All unsorted peripheral T cells were captured because whole blood was used without fractionation. The CDR3 has 15 residues. V gave up 5 bases and J gave up 2 bases; unmatched junction bases: 4. Germline V lookup: CDR1 SGHVS, CDR2 FNYEAQ.

This clonotype was detected ten times or more. As yet, its antigen is unknown. Points from the study as a whole: Healthy control repertoires had roughly threefold more distinct CDR3s than untreated HIV+ repertoires, and higher Shannon diversity. Compared with controls, mean Gini indices were significantly raised in HIV-infected repertoires, possibly indicating oligoclonality. In healthy controls, MAIT alpha CDR3s were common; in HIV+ repertoires, severely depleted.

This sequence was found in an adult with HIV infection. Sequences were derived from blood, sampled during antiretroviral therapy. The chain couples TRBV7-6 to TRBJ2-5; TRBD2 agrees at 11 bases. CDR3 sequence (DNA): TGTGCCAGCAGCCGCGTAGCGGGGGGGCAAGAGACCCAGTACTTC. Translated: CASSRVAGGQETQYF. Together with reference TRBV7-6 and TRBJ2-5, the CDR3 gives the full variable domain: GAGVSQSPRYKVTKRGQDVALRCDPISGHVSLYWYRQALGQGPEFLTYFNYEAQQDKSGLPNDRFSAERPEGSISTLTIQRTEQRDSAMYRCASSRVAGGQETQYFGPGTRLLVL.